The 29 T cell receptor beta chains in this list originate from one sample, sequenced in a study of cytomegalovirus exposure and HLA in healthy donors. The PCR was carried out with 60 Vbeta primers and 13 Jbeta primers. Some clones are missing from TCRdb's copy, which holds only in-frame ones; the method was immunoSEQ multiplex PCR. The sample consists of 150,000 or so clones, over 70% of them appearing once. What was sequenced was PBMCs. The receptors derive from a man younger than 45 in good health and CMV-seronegative.

A few counts support this clone. J is TRBJ2-7 and V is TRBV5-1, with 8 bases matching TRBD1. Germline V gene sequence: CDR1 SGHRS, CDR2 YFSETQ. Losses at the gene ends were 6 bases for V and 5 bases for J; bases not matched to a gene: 13. The CDR3 sequence is 15 residues long. The DNA of the CDR3 is TGCGCCAGCACCGAGACCTGGGACAGGAGAAACGAGCAGTACTTC. Its translation: CASTETWDRRNEQYF.

The chain has TRBV13 and TRBJ1-2; D remains ambiguous. V was pared by 0 bases and J by 0 bases, with 5 bases between. The germline gives CDR1 PRHDT, CDR2 FYEKMQ (reference sequence). This CDR3 comprises 14 residues. As DNA, the CDR3 is TGTGCCAGCAGCTTAGGGAGATCTAACTATGGCTACACCTTC. Translation: CASSLGRSNYGYTF.

V usage is TRBV5-1 and J usage is TRBJ2-1; the D gene is possibly TRBD1 (6 bases). CDR1 is SGHRS and CDR2 is YFSETQ in the germline V gene. The CDR3 runs 14 residues. The V end was cut by 0 bases, the J end by 9 bases, with 13 bases between. The CDR3, as DNA: TGCGCCAGCAGCTTGGACAGGGCGGGCGGTGAGCAGTTCTTC. Amino acids: CASSLDRAGGEQFF.

The chain carries TRBV18 and TRBJ2-2; the match to TRBD1 covers 9 bases. V lost 3 bases and J lost 5; bases outside the gene matches: 10. Per germline, CDR1 KGHSH and CDR2 LQKENI. The CDR3 runs to 17 residues. DNA of the CDR3: TGTGCCAGCTCACCGAGCATACAGGGGGCAAGAACCGGGGAGCTGTTTTTT. It yields the protein CASSPSIQGARTGELFF.

This clone occurred a few times. The chain employs TRBV29-1 and TRBJ2-3; 11 bases match TRBD2. V shed 7 bases, J shed 2 bases, and the junction held 8 bases outside the gene matches. The germline V gene has CDR1 SQVTM and CDR2 ANQGSEA. The CDR3 has 15 residues. The CDR3 spells CSGVLAGDYTDTQYF. The DNA for the CDR3 is TGCAGCGGTGTACTAGCGGGGGATTACACAGATACGCAGTATTTT.

This chain links TRBV7-3 with TRBJ1-1; possible D gene TRBD1, 6 bases. V was pared by 5 bases and J by 0 bases, with 16 bases between. Germline CDR1 and CDR2: SGHTA and FQGTGA. The CDR3 contains 16 residues. The CDR3: CASSPRGGWMNTEAFF. The CDR3 DNA follows: TGTGCCAGCAGCCCAAGGGGGGGGTGGATGAACACTGAAGCTTTCTTT.

The CDR3 DNA reads TGTGCCAGCAGCTTTGGGGGCCTGAGGAATTCACCCCTCCACTTT. Translation gives CASSFGGLRNSPLHF. The rearrangement links TRBV7-9 to TRBJ1-6; maybe TRBD1 (6 bases). The V and J ends lost 3 bases and 7 bases respectively, with 13 bases between them. CDR1 and CDR2 (germline): SEHNR, FQNEAQ (reference sequence). The length of the CDR3 is 15 residues.

The rearrangement joins TRBV5-1 to TRBJ2-3, with TRBD1 matching 8 bases. The germline gives CDR1 SGHRS, CDR2 YFSETQ. The CDR3 totals 15 residues. After removal of 0 bases from V and 4 bases from J, the junction contained 4 bases not matched to a gene. CDR3 amino acids: CASSLVQGAPDTQYF. The CDR3 nucleotides are TGCGCCAGCAGCTTGGTCCAGGGGGCTCCAGATACGCAGTATTTT.

The chain is built from TRBV6-5 and TRBJ1-1; D is possibly TRBD1 (5 bases). V shed 0 bases and J shed 4 bases, with 9 bases lying between them. Germline values: CDR1 MNHEY, CDR2 SVGAGI. This CDR3 spans 14 amino acids. The CDR3 sequence: CASSYSGEATEAFF. CDR3 in DNA: TGTGCCAGCAGTTACTCAGGGGAGGCCACTGAAGCTTTCTTT.

The chain joins TRBV5-1 to TRBJ2-1, with D perhaps matching TRBD2 (5 bases). The germline V gene encodes CDR1 SGHRS and CDR2 YFSETQ. The V and J ends lost 0 bases and 8 bases respectively, with 12 bases between them. There are 14 residues in the CDR3. The CDR3 spells CASSLGSGWDEQFF. The CDR3 coding sequence is TGCGCCAGCAGCTTGGGTTCGGGATGGGATGAGCAGTTCTTC.

The chain recombines TRBV6-5 with TRBJ2-1; 9 positions match TRBD2. The CDR3 has 16 residues. Germline V gene lookup returns CDR1 MNHEY and CDR2 SVGAGI. The trim removed 0 bases at V and 5 bases at J, leaving 5 bases unmatched. The CDR3 here is CASSYSLAGGDNEQFF. The CDR3 coding sequence is TGTGCCAGCAGTTACTCGCTGGCGGGGGGGGACAATGAGCAGTTCTTC.

The genes are TRBV14 and TRBJ1-1; no reliable D call. Trimming removed 1 base at V and 7 bases at J, with 7 bases between. The CDR3 totals 12 residues. Germline V CDR1 and CDR2: SGHDN, FVKESK. CDR3 in DNA: TGTGCCAGCAGCCAAGTGCTCGGTGAAGCTTTCTTT. Translation: CASSQVLGEAFF.

This clone was counted between two and nine times. In DNA, the CDR3 is TGTGCCAGCAGCCCTAGGGACTGGAGCTCCTACGAGCAGTACTTC. This gives the protein CASSPRDWSSYEQYF. J is TRBJ2-7 and V is TRBV11-2; TRBD2 is a possible D gene (6 bases). Trimming removed 5 bases from V and 0 bases from J, with 14 bases in between. CDR1 SGHAT and CDR2 FQNNGV come from the germline V gene. CDR3 length: 15 residues.

The rearrangement joins TRBV29-1 to TRBJ2-7; D is unresolved. Trimming stripped 4 bases from V and 1 base from J, with 8 bases between. This CDR3 is 12 amino acids long. Germline CDR1 reads SQVTM; CDR2 reads ANQGSEA. The DNA of the CDR3 is TGCAGCGTTGTTGTCAGGTCCTACGAGCAGTACTTC. Its protein product is CSVVVRSYEQYF.

The chain carries TRBV5-6 and TRBJ2-7; the D gene is possibly TRBD2 (6 bases). The CDR3 covers 15 residues. The V and J ends lost 6 bases and 1 base respectively, with 17 bases between them. The germline V gene encodes CDR1 SGHDT and CDR2 YYEEEE. The CDR3 protein is CASTEGRKLSYEQYF. CDR3 nucleotide sequence: TGTGCCAGCACGGAGGGACGGAAACTGTCCTACGAGCAGTACTTC.

This rearrangement joins TRBV5-1 to TRBJ1-1; the D gene is possibly TRBD1 (5 bases). The CDR3 totals 16 residues. Trimming shortened V by 3 bases and J by 0 bases, and 15 bases separated the two germline ends. Germline loops: CDR1 SGHRS, CDR2 YFSETQ. The CDR3 loop reads CASSSSQVFMNTEAFF. As DNA, the CDR3 is TGCGCCAGCAGCTCCTCACAGGTTTTCATGAACACTGAAGCTTTCTTT.

This sequence joins TRBV7-8 and TRBJ1-1; D call uncertain. Per the germline V gene, CDR1 is SGHVS and CDR2 is FQNEAQ. Trimming stripped 1 base from V and 4 bases from J, with 10 bases between. This CDR3 has 14 amino acids. CDR3 sequence (DNA): TGTGCCAGCAGCTTAGACAGTTCAGTCACTGAAGCTTTCTTT. This sequence encodes CASSLDSSVTEAFF.

The chain joins TRBV14 to TRBJ2-7; D perhaps matches TRBD2 (6 bases). The ends were cut back, 7 bases at V and 2 bases at J, with 15 bases in the middle. Germline V gene sequence: CDR1 SGHDN, CDR2 FVKESK. The CDR3 is 14 amino acids. The CDR3 coding sequence is TGTGCCAGCACCTCAGGAGGGCAGCCCTACGAGCAGTACTTC. Translating it yields CASTSGGQPYEQYF. The complete variable domain, with remaining parts taken from reference TRBV14 and TRBJ2-7, reads EAGVTQFPSHSVIEKGQTVTLRCDPISGHDNLYWYRRVMGKEIKFLLHFVKESKQDESGMPNNRFLAERTGGTYSTLKVQPAELEDSGVYFCASTSGGQPYEQYFGPGTRLTVT.

The rearrangement links TRBV5-1 to TRBJ1-1; 8 bases map to TRBD1. V shed 0 bases, J shed 3 bases, and the junction held 4 bases outside the gene matches. From germline, CDR1 is SGHRS and CDR2 YFSETQ. The CDR3 has 15 residues. The CDR3 DNA reads TGCGCCAGCAGCTTGGCCTACAGGGGGTACACTGAAGCTTTCTTT. Translating gives CASSLAYRGYTEAFF. Supplemented by reference TRBV5-1 and TRBJ1-1, the full variable domain reads KAGVTQTPRYLIKTRGQQVTLSCSPISGHRSVSWYQQTPGQGLQFLFEYFSETQRNKGNFPGRFSGRQFSNSRSEMNVSTLELGDSALYLCASSLAYRGYTEAFFGQGTRLTVV.

The rearrangement links TRBV5-5 to TRBJ2-1; D perhaps matches TRBD1 (6 bases). This CDR3 comprises 13 residues. CDR1 is SGHKS, CDR2 YYEKEE, per germline (reference sequence). V shed 2 bases and J shed 15 bases, with 18 bases lying between them. This CDR3 reads CASSFRVAGELFF. The CDR3 nucleotides are TGTGCCAGCAGCTTTAGAGTGGCAGGGGAGTTGTTCTTC. Combining the CDR3 with reference TRBV5-5 and TRBJ2-1 gives the whole variable domain DAGVTQSPTHLIKTRGQQVTLRCSPISGHKSVSWYQQVLGQGPQFIFQYYEKEERGRGNFPDRFSARQFPNYSSELNVNALLLGDSALYLCASSFRVAGELFFGPGTRLTVL.

V and J are TRBV7-3 and TRBJ1-1, with D tentatively TRBD1 (5 bases). Germline CDR1 is SGHTA and CDR2 is FQGTGA. The V end was cut by 5 bases, the J end by 3 bases, with 10 bases between. This CDR3 is built from 13 residues. CDR3 in amino acids: CASSVGGDTEAFF. CDR3 nucleotides: TGTGCCAGCAGCGTGGGGGGGGACACTGAAGCTTTCTTT.

This rearrangement joins TRBV28 to TRBJ1-4, with no clear D. The V end lost 10 bases, the J end lost 3 bases, and 18 bases lay between the germline ends. The CDR3 extends over 15 amino acids. Germline CDR1 MDHEN, CDR2 SYDVKM. The DNA for the CDR3 is TGTGCCACCCAGTCCCGGCGCGGGCCTAATGAAAAACTGTTTTTT. This gives the protein CATQSRRGPNEKLFF.

CDR3 nucleotides: TGTGCCAGCAGAGAGGGAAACACCATATATTTT. Amino acid sequence: CASREGNTIYF. The rearrangement uses TRBV12-1 and TRBJ1-3. TRBV12-1 is termed a pseudogene. The CDR3 length is 11 residues.

V is TRBV15 and J is TRBJ1-1; D is ambiguous. The CDR3 loop spans 14 amino acids. Germline V gene data show CDR1 as LNHNV and CDR2 as YYDKDF (reference sequence). V gave up 0 bases and J gave up 1 base, with 6 bases separating them. The CDR3 loop is CATSRDLANTEAFF. For the CDR3, the DNA is TGTGCCACCAGCAGAGATCTGGCGAACACTGAAGCTTTCTTT.

V and J are TRBV5-4 and TRBJ1-2; maybe TRBD1 (6 bases). The CDR3 totals 16 residues. V lost 0 bases, J lost 5 bases, and 17 bases lay in between. Germline assignment: CDR1 SGHNT and CDR2 YYREEE (reference sequence). CDR3 in amino acids: CASSLADGGRGYGYTF. In DNA form, the CDR3 reads TGTGCCAGCAGCTTGGCGGATGGGGGCCGAGGGTATGGCTACACCTTC.

This chain links TRBV29-1 with TRBJ2-5, with TRBD1 matching 11 bases. The end of the DNA aligns better with TRBJ2-7, so the J call may be wrong. The CDR3 has 14 residues. Looked up from germline, CDR1 is SQVTM and CDR2 is ANQGSEA. CDR3 amino acids: CSVTPGQGVHEQYF. CDR3 sequence (DNA): TGCAGCGTAACACCGGGACAGGGGGTCCACGAGCAGTACTTC.

The chain employs TRBV6-4 and TRBJ1-4; 7 bases agree with TRBD1. This CDR3 has 14 amino acids. Germline CDR1 reads MRHNA; CDR2 reads SNTAGT. V shed 6 bases, J shed 5 bases, and the junction held 6 bases outside the gene matches. The CDR3 nucleotides are TGTGCCAGCAGCTCCCCGGGACAGAATGAAAAACTGTTTTTT. Translation: CASSSPGQNEKLFF.

This chain links TRBV9 with TRBJ1-6; the D is unclear. CDR3 length equals 13 residues. The germline V gene has CDR1 SGDLS and CDR2 YYNGEE. V lost 2 bases and J lost 7, with 7 bases in between. The CDR3 nucleotides are TGTGCCAGCAGCGTCGCGTACAATTCACCCCTCCACTTT. Its translation is CASSVAYNSPLHF.

The chain recombines TRBV25-1 with TRBJ2-2, with 11 nucleotides matching TRBD2. This CDR3 is 16 amino acids long. With 7 bases clipped from V and 5 bases from J, the junction kept 9 bases outside the gene matches. From germline, CDR1 is MGHDK and CDR2 SYGVNS. In DNA form, the CDR3 reads TGTGCCAGCACCCTAGCGGGGGGAACACGGACCGGGGAGCTGTTTTTT. Protein product: CASTLAGGTRTGELFF.